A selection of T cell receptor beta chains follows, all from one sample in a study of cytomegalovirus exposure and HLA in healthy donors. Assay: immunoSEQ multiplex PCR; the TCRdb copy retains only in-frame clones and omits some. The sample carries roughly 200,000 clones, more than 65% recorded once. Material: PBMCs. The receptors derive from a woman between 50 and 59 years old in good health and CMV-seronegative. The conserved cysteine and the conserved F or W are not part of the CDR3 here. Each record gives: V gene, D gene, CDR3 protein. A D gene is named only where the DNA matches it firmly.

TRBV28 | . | AIQGMNTEAF
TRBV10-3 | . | AIREQGGNSPLH
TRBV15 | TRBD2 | ATSRDSLAGVLDEQF
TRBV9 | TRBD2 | ASSAPSRGADTQY
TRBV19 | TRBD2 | ASSISGSPHEQY
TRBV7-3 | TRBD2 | ASSPGLAGTDEQY
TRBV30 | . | AWSRQDYEQY
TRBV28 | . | ASSPIGGVGYGYT
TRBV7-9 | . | ASSPARETNEKLF
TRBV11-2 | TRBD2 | ASSRPPERERNYEQY
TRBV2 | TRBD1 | ASSEDRGSNQPQH
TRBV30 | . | AWRVRAPDT
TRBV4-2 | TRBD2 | ASSQVTSGRAYGGDEQF
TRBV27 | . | ASSRGRGSNAMNTEAF
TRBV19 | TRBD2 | ASSYSGRRANEQF
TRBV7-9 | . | ASEGVNYEQY
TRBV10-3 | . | AISDSGTLGHGELF
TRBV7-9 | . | ASGRTGSGANVLT
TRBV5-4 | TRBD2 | ASSSRSGGDNEQF
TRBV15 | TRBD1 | ATSLNRGPQETQY
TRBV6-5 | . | ASSQTQGPQETQY
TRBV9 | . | ASSAAEGNSGNTIY
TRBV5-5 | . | ASSQDFYGYT
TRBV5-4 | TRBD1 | ASSPARGNNYGYT
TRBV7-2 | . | ASSLPGQLNTEAF
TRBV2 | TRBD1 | ANQPDRAQETQY
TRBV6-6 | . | ASRDQGYTEAF
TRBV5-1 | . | ASSLVGLGETQY
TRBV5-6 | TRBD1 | ASSLTGGDYEQY
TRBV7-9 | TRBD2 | ASSQRGGPYNEQF
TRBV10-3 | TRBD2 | AISETQTISGGSYNEQF
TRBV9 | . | ASSLRDTQY
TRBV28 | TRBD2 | ASSSLGSGGRNEQF
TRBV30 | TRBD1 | AWTSGQLVYEQY
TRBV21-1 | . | ASSKGEKGRKNGYT
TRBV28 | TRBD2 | ASSLSGIGYEQY
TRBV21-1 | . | ASSKVGDSPSYEQY
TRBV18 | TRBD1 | ASSPGQGTSYEQC
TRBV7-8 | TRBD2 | ASSLGVVGGYEQY
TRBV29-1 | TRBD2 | SVEKRERAFDNEQF
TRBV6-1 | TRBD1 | ASSEFPAHRDRGAETQY
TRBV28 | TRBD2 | ASSLPRTSSTGELF
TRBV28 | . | ASSPQIFVYGEETQY
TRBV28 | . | ASSPREAYGYT
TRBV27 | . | ASRRGREPTDTQY
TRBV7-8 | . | ASSYSREQPQH
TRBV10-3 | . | AISDGDPLEPQH
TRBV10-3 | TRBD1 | AISGQGVDTQY